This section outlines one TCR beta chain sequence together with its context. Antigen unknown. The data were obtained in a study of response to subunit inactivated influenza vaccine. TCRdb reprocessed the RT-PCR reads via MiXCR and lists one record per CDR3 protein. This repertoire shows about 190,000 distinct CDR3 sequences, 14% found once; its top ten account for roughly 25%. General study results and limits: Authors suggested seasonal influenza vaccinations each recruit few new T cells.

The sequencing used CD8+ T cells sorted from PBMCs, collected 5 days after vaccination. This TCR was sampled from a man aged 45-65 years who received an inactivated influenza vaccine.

The CDR3, as DNA: TGCGCCAGCAGCTTGGAAGTAGCAGGGCTTTATGAGCAGTTCTTC. Its translation is CASSLEVAGLYEQFF. The chain combines TRBV5-1 with TRBJ2-1, with D tentatively TRBD1 (5 bases). V dropped 0 bases and J dropped 8 bases, with 15 bases sitting between them. The CDR3 runs to 15 residues. CDR1 and CDR2 (germline): SGHRS, YFSETQ.